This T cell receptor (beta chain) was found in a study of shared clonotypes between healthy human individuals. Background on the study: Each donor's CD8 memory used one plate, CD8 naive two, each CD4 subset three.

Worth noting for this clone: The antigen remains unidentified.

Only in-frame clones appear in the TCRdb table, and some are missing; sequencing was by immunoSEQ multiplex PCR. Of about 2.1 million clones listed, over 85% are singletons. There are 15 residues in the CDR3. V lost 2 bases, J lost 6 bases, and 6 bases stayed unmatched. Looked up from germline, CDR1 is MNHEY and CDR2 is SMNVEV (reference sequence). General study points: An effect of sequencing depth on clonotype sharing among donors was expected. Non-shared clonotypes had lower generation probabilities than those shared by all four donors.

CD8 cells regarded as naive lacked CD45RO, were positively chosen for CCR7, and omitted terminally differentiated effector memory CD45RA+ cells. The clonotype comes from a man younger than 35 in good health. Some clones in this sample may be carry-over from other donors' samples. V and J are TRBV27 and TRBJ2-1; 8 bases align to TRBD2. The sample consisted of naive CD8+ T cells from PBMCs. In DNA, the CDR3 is TGTGCCAGCAGTTTACCAGCGGGAGTAAGCAATGAGCAGTTCTTC. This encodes CASSLPAGVSNEQFF.